This record covers a single T cell receptor (beta chain). The antigen is not known. The data are from a study of OX40 agonist ivuxolimab in advanced cancers. Across the study: The study gave patients intravenous ivuxolimab at 0.01 to 10 mg/kg every 2 weeks. Three patients showed partial responses: one hepatocellular carcinoma and two cutaneous melanoma cases.

The CDR3 sequence is 15 residues long. Deletions cut 2 bases from V and 7 bases from J, with 15 bases between. CDR1 SGHTA and CDR2 FQGNSA come from the germline V gene. The method was immunoSEQ multiplex PCR; TCRdb's version includes in-frame clones alone and lacks a portion of them. The top ten clones hold about a fifth of a sample with under 40,000 clones, roughly 79% of them seen once. Blood specimens came from baseline, cycle 4 day 1, and cycle 7 day 1. Broader study findings: Normalized T-cell clonal expansion was also low in a subset of nonresponders.

This chain uses TRBV7-2 with TRBJ1-5, with D possibly being TRBD1 (5 bases). The source of this sequence is an adult with an advanced solid tumor such as melanoma, head and neck, liver or kidney cancer. The sequenced sample was CD4+ or CD8+ T cells sorted from blood, obtained in a trial of the OX40 agonist ivuxolimab. CDR3 sequence (DNA): TGTGCCAGCAGCTTACATCAGGGTAGGGCACAGCCCCAGCATTTT. Protein sequence: CASSLHQGRAQPQHF.